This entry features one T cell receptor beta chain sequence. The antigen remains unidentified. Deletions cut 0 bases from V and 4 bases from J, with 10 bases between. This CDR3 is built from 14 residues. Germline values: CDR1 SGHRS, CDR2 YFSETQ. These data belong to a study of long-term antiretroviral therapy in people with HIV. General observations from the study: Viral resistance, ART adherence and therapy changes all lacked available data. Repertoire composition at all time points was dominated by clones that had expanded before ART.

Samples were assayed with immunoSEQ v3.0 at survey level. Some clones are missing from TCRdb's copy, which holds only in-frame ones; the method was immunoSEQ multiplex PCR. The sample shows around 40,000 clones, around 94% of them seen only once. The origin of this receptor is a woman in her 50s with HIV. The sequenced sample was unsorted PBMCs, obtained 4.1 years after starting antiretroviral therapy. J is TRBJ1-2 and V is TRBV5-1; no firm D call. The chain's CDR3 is CASSLGVRPYGYTF. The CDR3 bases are TGCGCCAGCAGCTTGGGTGTCAGGCCCTATGGCTACACCTTC.